This T cell receptor beta chain appears in the sequencing data of a study of T cell repertoires in cytomegalovirus infection. Looked up from germline, CDR1 is SGHRS and CDR2 is YFSETQ. V trimming: 4 bases; J trimming: 8 bases; junction bases outside the gene matches: 7. The CDR3 runs 14 residues. This clonotype has just a few counts. Each CDR3 protein gets one entry after TCRdb re-called the reads with MiXCR. The profile shows roughly 230,000 distinct CDR3 sequences, 12% of them singletons. The clonotype originates from a human donor in good health (CMV status not recorded). Some clones in this sample may be carry-over from other donors' samples. Sequencing used PBMCs. The J gene is TRBJ2-1, the V gene TRBV5-1; 9 nucleotides agree with TRBD1. CDR3 amino acids: CASSLWDRDDEQFF. The CDR3 DNA follows: TGCGCCAGCAGCCTATGGGACAGGGACGATGAGCAGTTCTTC.